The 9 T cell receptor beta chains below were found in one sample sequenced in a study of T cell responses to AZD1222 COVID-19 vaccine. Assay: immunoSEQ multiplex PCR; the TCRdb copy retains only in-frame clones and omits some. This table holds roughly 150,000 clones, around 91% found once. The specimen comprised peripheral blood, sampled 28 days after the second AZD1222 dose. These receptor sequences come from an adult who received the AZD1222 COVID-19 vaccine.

The CDR3 loop reads CASSLSGFSNNEQFF. The CDR3 DNA follows: TGTGCCAGCAGTTTATCCGGATTCTCGAACAATGAGCAGTTCTTC. The rearrangement joins TRBV28 to TRBJ2-1; D not certain. The CDR3 is 15 residues long. The germline gives CDR1 MDHEN, CDR2 SYDVKM. Trimming left V 1 base short and J 5 bases short, with 12 bases between. The full variable domain, in which reference TRBV28 and TRBJ2-1 provide the parts outside the CDR3, is DVKVTQSSRYLVKRTGEKVFLECVQDMDHENMFWYRQDPGLGLRLIYFSYDVKMKEKGDIPEGYSVSREKKERFSLILESASTNQTSMYLCASSLSGFSNNEQFFGPGTRLTVL.

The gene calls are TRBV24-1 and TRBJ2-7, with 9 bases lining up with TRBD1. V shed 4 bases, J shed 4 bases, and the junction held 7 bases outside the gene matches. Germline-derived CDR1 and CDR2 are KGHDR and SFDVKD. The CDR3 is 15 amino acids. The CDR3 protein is CATSDSGTGLYEQYF. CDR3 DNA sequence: TGTGCCACCAGTGACTCCGGGACAGGGCTTTACGAGCAGTACTTC.

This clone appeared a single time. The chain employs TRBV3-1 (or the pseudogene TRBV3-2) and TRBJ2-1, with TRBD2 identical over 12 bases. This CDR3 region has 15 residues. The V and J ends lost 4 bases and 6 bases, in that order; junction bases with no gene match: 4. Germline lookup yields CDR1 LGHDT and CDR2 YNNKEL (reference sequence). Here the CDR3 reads CASSRETSGGNEQFF. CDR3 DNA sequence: TGTGCCAGCAGCCGAGAGACTAGCGGGGGCAATGAGCAGTTCTTC.

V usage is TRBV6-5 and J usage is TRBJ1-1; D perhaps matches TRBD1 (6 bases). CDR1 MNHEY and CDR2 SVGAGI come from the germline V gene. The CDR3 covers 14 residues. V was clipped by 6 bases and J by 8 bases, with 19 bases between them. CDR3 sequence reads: CASSSVKGGFEAFF. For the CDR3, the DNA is TGTGCCAGCAGCTCAGTCAAAGGGGGGTTCGAAGCTTTCTTT.

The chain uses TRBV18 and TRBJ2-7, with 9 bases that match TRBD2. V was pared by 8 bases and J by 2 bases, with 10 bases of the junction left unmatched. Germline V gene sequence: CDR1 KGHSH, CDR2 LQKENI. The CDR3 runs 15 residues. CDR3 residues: CASTAVAGETYEQYF. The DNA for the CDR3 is TGTGCCAGCACAGCGGTAGCGGGGGAGACCTACGAGCAGTACTTC.

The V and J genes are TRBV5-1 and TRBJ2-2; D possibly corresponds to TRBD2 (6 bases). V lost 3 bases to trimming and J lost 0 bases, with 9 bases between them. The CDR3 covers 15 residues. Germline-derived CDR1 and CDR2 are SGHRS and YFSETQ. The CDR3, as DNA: TGCGCCAGCAGCTCGACTAGTCCGAACACCGGGGAGCTGTTTTTT. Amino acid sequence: CASSSTSPNTGELFF.

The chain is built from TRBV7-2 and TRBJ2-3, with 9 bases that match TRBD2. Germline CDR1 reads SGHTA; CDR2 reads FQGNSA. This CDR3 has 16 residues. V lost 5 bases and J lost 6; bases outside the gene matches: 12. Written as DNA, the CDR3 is TGTGCCAGCAGCCTAAACGGGCGGGGGGGCCCTGATACGCAGTATTTT. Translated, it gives CASSLNGRGGPDTQYF. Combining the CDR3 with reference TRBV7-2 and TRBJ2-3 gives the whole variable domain GAGVSQSPSNKVTEKGKDVELRCDPISGHTALYWYRQSLGQGLEFLIYFQGNSAPDKSGLPSDRFSAERTGGSVSTLTIQRTQQEDSAVYLCASSLNGRGGPDTQYFGPGTRLTVL.

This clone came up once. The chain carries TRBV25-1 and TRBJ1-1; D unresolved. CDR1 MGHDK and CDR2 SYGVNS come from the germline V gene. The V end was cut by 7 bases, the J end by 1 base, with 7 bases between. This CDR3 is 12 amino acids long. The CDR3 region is CASTQTNTEAFF. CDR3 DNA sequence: TGTGCCAGCACACAGACGAACACTGAAGCTTTCTTT.

DNA for the CDR3: TGTGCCAGCAGCCAAGTTGGGTCCAACGCTGGGGCCAACGTCCTGACTTTC. Its translation: CASSQVGSNAGANVLTF. The chain has TRBV14 and TRBJ2-6; no firm D call. Germline CDR1 SGHDN, CDR2 FVKESK. The V end lost 1 base, the J end lost 2 bases, and 12 bases lay between the germline ends. The CDR3 has 17 amino acids.